This section outlines one T cell receptor beta chain sequence together with its context. This sample stems from a study of shared T cell receptors in the human thymus. CDR3 size: 13 residues. CDR1 and CDR2 from the germline V gene are LGHNA and YNFKEQ. The V end was cut by 4 bases, the J end by 9 bases, with 10 bases between. The method was immunoSEQ multiplex PCR; TCRdb's version includes in-frame clones alone and lacks a portion of them. Here the sample spans 550,000 to 800,000 clones, over 75% being singletons. These data were likewise used in another study, on human thymus T cells.

V gene TRBV4-2 combines with J gene TRBJ1-6, with D hard to call. Sequencing input: thymocytes. This sequence was found in a girl under three years old with a congenital heart defect. The CDR3 nucleotides read TGTGCCAGCAGCCCGAAGGAGGGTTCACCCCTCCACTTT. Protein: CASSPKEGSPLHF.